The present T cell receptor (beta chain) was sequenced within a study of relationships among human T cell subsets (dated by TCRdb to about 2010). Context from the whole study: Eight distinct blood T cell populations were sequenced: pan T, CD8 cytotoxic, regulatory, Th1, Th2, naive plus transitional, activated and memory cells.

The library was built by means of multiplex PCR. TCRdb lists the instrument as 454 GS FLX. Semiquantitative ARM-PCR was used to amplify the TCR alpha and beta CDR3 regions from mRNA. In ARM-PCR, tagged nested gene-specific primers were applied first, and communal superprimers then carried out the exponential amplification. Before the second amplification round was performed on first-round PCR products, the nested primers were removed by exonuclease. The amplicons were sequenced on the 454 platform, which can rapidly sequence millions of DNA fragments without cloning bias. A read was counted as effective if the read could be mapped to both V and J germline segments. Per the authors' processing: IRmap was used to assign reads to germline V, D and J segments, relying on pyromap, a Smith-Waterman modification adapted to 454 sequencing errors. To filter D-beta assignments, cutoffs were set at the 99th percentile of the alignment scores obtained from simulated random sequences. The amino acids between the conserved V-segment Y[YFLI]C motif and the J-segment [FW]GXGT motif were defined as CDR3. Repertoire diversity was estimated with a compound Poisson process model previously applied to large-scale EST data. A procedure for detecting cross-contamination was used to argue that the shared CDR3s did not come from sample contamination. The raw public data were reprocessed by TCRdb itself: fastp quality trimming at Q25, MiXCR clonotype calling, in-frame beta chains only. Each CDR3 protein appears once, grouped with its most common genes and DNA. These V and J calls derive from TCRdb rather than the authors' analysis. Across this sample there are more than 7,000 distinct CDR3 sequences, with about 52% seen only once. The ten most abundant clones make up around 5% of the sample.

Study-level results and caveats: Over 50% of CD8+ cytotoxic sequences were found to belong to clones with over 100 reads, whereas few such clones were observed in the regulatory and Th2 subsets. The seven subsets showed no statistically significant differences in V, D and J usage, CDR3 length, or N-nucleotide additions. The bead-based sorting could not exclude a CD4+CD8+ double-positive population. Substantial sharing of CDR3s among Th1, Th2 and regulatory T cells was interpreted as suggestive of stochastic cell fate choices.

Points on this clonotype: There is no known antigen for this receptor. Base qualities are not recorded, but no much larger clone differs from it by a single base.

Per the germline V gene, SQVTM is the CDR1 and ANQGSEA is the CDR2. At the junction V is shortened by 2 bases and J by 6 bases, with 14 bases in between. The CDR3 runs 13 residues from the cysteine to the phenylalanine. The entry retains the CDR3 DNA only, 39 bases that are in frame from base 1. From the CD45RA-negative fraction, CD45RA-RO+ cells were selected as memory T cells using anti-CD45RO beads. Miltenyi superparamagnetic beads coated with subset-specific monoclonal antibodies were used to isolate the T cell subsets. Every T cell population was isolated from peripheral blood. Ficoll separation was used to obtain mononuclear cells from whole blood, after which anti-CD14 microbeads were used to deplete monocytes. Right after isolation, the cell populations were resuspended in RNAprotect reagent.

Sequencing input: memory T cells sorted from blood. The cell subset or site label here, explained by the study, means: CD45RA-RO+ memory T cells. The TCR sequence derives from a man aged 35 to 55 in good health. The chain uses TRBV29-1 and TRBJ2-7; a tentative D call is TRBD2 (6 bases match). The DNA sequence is TGCAGCGTTGAATGGCATTTCGGGGGCGAGCAGTACTTC. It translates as CSVEWHFGGEQYF.